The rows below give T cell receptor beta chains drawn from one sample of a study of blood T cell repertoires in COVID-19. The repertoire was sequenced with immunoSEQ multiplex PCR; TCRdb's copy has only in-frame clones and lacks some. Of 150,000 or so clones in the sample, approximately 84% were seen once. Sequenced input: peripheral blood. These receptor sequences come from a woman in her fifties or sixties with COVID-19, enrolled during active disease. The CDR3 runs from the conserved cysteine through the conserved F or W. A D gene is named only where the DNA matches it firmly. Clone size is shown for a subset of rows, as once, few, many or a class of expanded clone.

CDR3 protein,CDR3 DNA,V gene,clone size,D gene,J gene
CASSFRTESYEQYF,TGTGCCAGCAGCTTTCGGACAGAGAGCTACGAGCAGTACTTC,TRBV7-2,once,NA,TRBJ2-7
CASSGESLSFYEQYF,TGTGCCAGCAGCGGGGAGTCGCTTTCGTTTTACGAGCAGTACTTC,TRBV7-9,NA,NA,TRBJ2-7
CSVSSGGLIDTQYF,TGCAGCGTGAGTAGCGGGGGCCTGATAGATACGCAGTATTTT,TRBV29-1,few,TRBD2,TRBJ2-3
CASSRTRGEKLFF,TGCGCCAGCAGCCGAACCAGGGGGGAAAAACTGTTTTTT,TRBV4-1,few,TRBD1,TRBJ1-4
CASSSSDRGLDEQYF,TGTGCCAGCAGCTCCTCGGACAGGGGGCTCGACGAGCAGTACTTC,TRBV28,few,TRBD1,TRBJ2-7
CAISGAGQGPTEAFF,TGTGCCATCAGTGGGGCGGGACAGGGGCCCACTGAAGCTTTCTTT,TRBV10-3,few,TRBD1,TRBJ1-1
CASSPTGGLAKNIQYF,TGTGCCAGCAGCCCTACAGGGGGCCTAGCCAAAAACATTCAGTACTTC,TRBV7-9,NA,TRBD1,TRBJ2-4
CASSVGQGSYEQYF,TGTGCCAGCAGCGTGGGACAGGGCAGCTACGAGCAGTACTTC,TRBV7-2,NA,TRBD1,TRBJ2-7
CASSLDSHPGGAGTEAFF,TGTGCCAGCAGCTTAGACTCCCACCCAGGGGGCGCAGGCACTGAAGCTTTCTTT,TRBV11-3,once,TRBD1,TRBJ1-1
CASSQERALNEKLFF,TGCGCCAGCAGCCAAGAGAGGGCCTTAAATGAAAAACTGTTTTTT,TRBV4-1,NA,NA,TRBJ1-4
CAWRRENTGELFF,TGTGCCTGGAGACGAGAGAACACCGGGGAGCTGTTTTTT,TRBV30,NA,NA,TRBJ2-2
CASSHPGGVQETQYF,TGTGCCAGCAGCCACCCGGGAGGGGTCCAAGAGACCCAGTACTTC,TRBV5-4,NA,TRBD2,TRBJ2-5
CAISTSSGEGEQYF,TGTGCCATCAGTACGTCGAGCGGGGAGGGGGAGCAGTACTTC,TRBV10-3,NA,TRBD2,TRBJ2-7
CASSMRAEKLFF,TGTGCCAGTAGTATGCGGGCGGAAAAACTGTTTTTT,TRBV19,NA,NA,TRBJ1-4
CASSQGDGGARPQYF,TGTGCCAGCAGCCAAGGGGACGGGGGGGCCCGGCCCCAGTACTTC,TRBV4-2,NA,TRBD2,TRBJ2-5
CATRQGGGTEAFF,TGCGCCACCAGACAGGGCGGAGGCACTGAAGCTTTCTTT,TRBV5-1,few,TRBD1,TRBJ1-1
CASSQTAGGLSYNEQFF,TGCGCCAGCAGCCAGACCGCGGGGGGGCTCTCTTACAATGAGCAGTTCTTC,TRBV4-1,NA,TRBD2,TRBJ2-1
CASQAGNTEAFF,TGTGCCTCACAGGCTGGGAACACTGAAGCTTTCTTT,TRBV30,NA,NA,TRBJ1-1
CASSLTVFSGNTIYF,TGTGCCAGCAGCTTGACAGTATTCTCTGGAAACACCATATATTTT,TRBV7-9,NA,NA,TRBJ1-3
CASSDQDRGSIYNEQFF,TGTGCCAGCAGTGACCAGGACCGGGGTTCGATATACAATGAGCAGTTCTTC,TRBV25-1,NA,NA,TRBJ2-1
CASSPVAGTGGRETQYF,TGTGCCAGCAGCCCCGTGGCCGGGACGGGGGGGCGCGAGACCCAGTACTTC,TRBV14,NA,TRBD2,TRBJ2-5
CASSLDRGSGNTIYF,TGTGCCAGCAGTTTAGACAGGGGATCTGGAAACACCATATATTTT,TRBV27,NA,TRBD1,TRBJ1-3